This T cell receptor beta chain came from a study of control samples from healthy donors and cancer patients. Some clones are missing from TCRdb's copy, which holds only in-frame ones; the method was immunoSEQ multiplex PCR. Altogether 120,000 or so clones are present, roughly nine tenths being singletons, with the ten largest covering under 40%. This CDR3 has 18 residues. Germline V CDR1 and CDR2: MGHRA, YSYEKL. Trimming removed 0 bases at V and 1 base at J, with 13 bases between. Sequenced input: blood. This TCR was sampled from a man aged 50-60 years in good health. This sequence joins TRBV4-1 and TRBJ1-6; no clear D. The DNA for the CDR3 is TGCGCCAGCAGCCAAGATCTCTCCAGGTTATCCTATAATTCACCCCTCCACTTT. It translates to CASSQDLSRLSYNSPLHF.